This T cell receptor (beta chain) was obtained from a study of T cells after yellow fever vaccination. Study summary: EM, EMRA, CM and Tscm memory subsets were sorted using CD3, CD45RA, CCR7 and CD95. Study results and limitations: The study re-detected most primary-vaccination clones after the booster (96% CD4, roughly 90% CD8). Contaminating bulk clonotypes could be abundant in FACS-sorted repertoires.

TCRdb fed the 5' RACE reads into MiXCR, producing one record per CDR3 protein. The table shows more than 30,000 distinct CDR3 sequences, with around 6.7% occurring only once. There are many counts of this clonotype. CDR3 length equals 18 residues. This clonotype originated in a man between 18 and 29 years old who received the YFV17D yellow fever vaccine. The sequenced sample was PBMCs, either bulk or a sorted T-cell subset (CD4+, CD8+, memory, or dextramer-sorted; not recorded which), obtained on the day of the first yellow fever vaccination. This chain links TRBV21-1 with TRBJ2-5; the listed D gene, TRBD2, was not tested against the DNA. TRBV21-1 is a known pseudogene. CDR3 nucleotide sequence: TGTGCCAGCAGCAAAGTTGGGCTAGCGGACCTGTACCAAGAGACCCAGTACTTC. Translating gives CASSKVGLADLYQETQYF.